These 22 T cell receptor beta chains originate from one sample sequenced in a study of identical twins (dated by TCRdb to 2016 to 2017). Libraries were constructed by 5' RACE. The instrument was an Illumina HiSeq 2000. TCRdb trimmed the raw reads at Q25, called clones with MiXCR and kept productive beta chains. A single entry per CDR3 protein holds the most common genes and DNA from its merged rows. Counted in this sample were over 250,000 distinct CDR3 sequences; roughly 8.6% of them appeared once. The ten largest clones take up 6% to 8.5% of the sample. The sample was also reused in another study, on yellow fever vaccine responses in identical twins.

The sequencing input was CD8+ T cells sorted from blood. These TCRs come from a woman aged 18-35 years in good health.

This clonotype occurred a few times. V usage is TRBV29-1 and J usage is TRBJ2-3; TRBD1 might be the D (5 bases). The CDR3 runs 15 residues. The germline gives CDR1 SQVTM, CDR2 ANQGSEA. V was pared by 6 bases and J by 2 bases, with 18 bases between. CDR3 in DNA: TGCAGCGTGAGCCTATACGACAGCTACACAGATACGCAGTATTTT. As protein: CSVSLYDSYTDTQYF.

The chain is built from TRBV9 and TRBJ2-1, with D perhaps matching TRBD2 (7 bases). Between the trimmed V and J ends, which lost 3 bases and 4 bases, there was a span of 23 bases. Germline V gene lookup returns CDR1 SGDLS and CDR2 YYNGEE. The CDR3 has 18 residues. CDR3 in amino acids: CASSETGEGGGFYNEQFF. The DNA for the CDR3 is TGTGCCAGCAGCGAGACGGGGGAAGGGGGGGGCTTTTACAATGAGCAGTTCTTC.

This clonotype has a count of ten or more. In DNA, the CDR3 is TGCAGCGTTGCGACAGGGTCCAATTCACCCCTCCACTTT. Amino acid sequence: CSVATGSNSPLHF. This chain uses TRBV29-1 with TRBJ1-6, with 7 nucleotides matching TRBD1. Germline CDR1 and CDR2: SQVTM and ANQGSEA. This CDR3 contains 13 residues. The V and J ends lost 4 bases and 7 bases, in that order; junction bases with no gene match: 4.

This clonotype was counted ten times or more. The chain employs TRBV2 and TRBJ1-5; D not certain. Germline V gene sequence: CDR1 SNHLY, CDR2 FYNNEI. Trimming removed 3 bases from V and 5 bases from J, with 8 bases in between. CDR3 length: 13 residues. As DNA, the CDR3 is TGTGCCAGCAGTGATAGGTCAGATCAGCCCCAGCATTTT. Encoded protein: CASSDRSDQPQHF.

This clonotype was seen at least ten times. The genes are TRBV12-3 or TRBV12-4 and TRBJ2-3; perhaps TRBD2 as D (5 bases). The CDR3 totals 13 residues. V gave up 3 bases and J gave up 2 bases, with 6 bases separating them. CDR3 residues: CASSFSVTDTQYF. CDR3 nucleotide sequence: TGTGCCAGCAGTTTTAGCGTCACAGATACGCAGTATTTT.

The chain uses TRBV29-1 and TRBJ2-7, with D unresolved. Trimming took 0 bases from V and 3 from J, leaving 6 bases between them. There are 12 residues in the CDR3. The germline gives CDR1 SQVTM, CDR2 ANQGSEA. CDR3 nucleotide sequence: TGCAGCGTTGAAGAGGCTGACTACGAGCAGTACTTC. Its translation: CSVEEADYEQYF.

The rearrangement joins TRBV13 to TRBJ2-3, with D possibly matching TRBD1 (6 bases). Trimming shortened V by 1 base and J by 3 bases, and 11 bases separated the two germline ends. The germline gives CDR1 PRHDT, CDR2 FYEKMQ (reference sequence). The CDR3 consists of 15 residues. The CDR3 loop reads CASSLAQGWTDTQYF. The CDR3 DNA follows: TGTGCCAGCAGCTTAGCCCAGGGGTGGACAGATACGCAGTATTTT.

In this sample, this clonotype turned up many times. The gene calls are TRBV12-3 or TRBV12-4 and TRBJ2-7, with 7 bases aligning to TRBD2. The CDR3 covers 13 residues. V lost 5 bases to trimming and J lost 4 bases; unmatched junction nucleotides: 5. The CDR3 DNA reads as TGTGCCAGCAGTCCCTCACTAGCGTACGAGCAGTACTTC. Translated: CASSPSLAYEQYF.

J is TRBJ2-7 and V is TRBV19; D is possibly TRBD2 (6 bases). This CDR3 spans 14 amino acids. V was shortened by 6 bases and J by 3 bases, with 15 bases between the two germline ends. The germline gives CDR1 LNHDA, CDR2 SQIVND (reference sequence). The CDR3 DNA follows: TGTGCCAGTAGCCCAGGCGGGATCGACTACGAGCAGTACTTC. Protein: CASSPGGIDYEQYF.

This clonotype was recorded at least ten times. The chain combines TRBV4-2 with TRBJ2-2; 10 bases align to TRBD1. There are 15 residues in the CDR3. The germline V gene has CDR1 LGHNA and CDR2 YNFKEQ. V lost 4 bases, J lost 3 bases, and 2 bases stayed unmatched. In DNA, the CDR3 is TGTGCCAGCAGCCTGGGGACAGGGGACACCGGGGAGCTGTTTTTT. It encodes CASSLGTGDTGELFF.

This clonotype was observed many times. The CDR3 here is CASSPLAVGDNEQFF. CDR3 DNA sequence: TGTGCCAGCAGCCCTTTAGCGGTGGGGGACAATGAGCAGTTCTTC. The genes are TRBV7-9 and TRBJ2-1; maybe TRBD2 (6 bases). Germline-derived CDR1 and CDR2 are SEHNR and FQNEAQ (reference sequence). The germline V and J ends were trimmed by 5 bases and 5 bases, with 16 bases remaining between them. The CDR3 length is 15 residues.

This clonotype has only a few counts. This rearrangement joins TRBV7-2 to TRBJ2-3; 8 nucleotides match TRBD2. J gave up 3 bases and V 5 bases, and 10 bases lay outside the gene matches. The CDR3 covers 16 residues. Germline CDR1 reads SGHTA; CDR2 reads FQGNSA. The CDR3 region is CASSRGSGGSTDTQYF. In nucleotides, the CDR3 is TGTGCCAGCAGCAGGGGAAGCGGGGGCTCAACAGATACGCAGTATTTT.

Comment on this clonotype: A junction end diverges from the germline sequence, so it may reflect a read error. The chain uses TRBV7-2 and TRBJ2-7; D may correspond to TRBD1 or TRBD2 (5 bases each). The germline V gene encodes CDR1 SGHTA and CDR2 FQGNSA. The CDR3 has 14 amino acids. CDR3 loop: CAGSFGGTSYEQYF. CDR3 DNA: TGTGCCGGCAGCTTTGGGGGTACCTCCTACGAGCAGTACTTC.

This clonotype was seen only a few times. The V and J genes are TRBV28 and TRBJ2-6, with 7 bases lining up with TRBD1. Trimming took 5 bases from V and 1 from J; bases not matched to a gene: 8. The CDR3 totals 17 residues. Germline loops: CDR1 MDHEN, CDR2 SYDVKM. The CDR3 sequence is CASSHRDSMSGANVLTF. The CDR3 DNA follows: TGTGCCAGCAGTCACCGGGACAGTATGTCTGGGGCCAACGTCCTGACTTTC.

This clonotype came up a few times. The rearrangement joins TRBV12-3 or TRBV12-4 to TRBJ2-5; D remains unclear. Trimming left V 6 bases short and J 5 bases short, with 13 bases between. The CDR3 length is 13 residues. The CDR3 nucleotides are TGTGCCAGCAGCCCTGGGCCCAGGGAGACCCAGTACTTC. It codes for CASSPGPRETQYF.

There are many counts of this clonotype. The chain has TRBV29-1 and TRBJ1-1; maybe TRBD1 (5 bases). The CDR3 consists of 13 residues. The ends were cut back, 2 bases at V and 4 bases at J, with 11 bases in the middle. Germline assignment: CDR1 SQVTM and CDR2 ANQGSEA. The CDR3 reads CSVEKGVGTEAFF. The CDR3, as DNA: TGCAGCGTTGAAAAAGGGGTCGGCACTGAAGCTTTCTTT.

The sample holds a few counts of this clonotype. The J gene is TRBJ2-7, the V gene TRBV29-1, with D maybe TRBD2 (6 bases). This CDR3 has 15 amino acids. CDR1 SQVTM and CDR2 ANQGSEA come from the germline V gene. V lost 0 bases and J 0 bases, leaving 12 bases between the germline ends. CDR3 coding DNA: TGCAGCGTTGAAGAGGCTAGCGTCAACTCCTACGAGCAGTACTTC. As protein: CSVEEASVNSYEQYF.

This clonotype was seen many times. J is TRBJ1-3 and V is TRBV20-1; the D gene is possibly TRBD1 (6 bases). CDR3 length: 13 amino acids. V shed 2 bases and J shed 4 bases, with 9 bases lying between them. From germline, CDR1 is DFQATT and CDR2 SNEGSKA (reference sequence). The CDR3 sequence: CSARTGIGNTIYF. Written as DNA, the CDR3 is TGCAGTGCTAGAACAGGGATAGGAAACACCATATATTTT.

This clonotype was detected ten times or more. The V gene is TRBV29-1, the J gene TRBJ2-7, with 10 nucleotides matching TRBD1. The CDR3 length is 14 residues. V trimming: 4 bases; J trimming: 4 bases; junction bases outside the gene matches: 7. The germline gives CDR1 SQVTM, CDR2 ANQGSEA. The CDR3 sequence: CSVGGDRGVYEQYF. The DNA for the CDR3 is TGCAGCGTTGGTGGGGACAGGGGTGTTTACGAGCAGTACTTC.

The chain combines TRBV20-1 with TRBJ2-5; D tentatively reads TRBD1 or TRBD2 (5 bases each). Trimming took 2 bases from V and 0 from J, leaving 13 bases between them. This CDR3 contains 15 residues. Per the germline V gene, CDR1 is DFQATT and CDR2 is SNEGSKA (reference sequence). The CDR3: CSARRGWGNQETQYF. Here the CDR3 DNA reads TGCAGTGCTAGACGAGGTTGGGGGAACCAAGAGACCCAGTACTTC.

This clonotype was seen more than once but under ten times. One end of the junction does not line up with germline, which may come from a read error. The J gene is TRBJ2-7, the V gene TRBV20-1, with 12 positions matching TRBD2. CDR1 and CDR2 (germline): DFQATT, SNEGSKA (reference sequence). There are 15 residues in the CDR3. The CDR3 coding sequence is TGCAGTGCTAGAATGCTAGCGGGGGGGTCCTACGAGCAGCACTTC. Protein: CSARMLAGGSYEQHF.

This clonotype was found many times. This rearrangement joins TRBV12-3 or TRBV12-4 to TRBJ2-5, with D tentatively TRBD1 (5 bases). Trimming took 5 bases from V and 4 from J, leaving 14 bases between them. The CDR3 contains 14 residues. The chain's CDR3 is CASSLLGLLETQYF. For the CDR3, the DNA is TGTGCCAGCAGTCTTTTGGGGCTTTTAGAGACCCAGTACTTC.